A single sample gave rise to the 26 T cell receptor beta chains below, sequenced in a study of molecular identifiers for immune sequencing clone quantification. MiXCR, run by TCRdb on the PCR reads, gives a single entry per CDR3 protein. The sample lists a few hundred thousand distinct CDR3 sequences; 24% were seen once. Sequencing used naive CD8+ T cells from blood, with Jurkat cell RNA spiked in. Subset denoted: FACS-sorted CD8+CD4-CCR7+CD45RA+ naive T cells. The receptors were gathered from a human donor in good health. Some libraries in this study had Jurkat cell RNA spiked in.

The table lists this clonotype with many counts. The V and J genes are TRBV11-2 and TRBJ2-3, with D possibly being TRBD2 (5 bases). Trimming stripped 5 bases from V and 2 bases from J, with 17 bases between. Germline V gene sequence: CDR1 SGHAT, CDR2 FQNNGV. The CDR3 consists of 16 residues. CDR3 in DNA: TGTGCCAGCAGCCCAACAGCGAGGGCCTACACAGATACGCAGTATTTT. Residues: CASSPTARAYTDTQYF.

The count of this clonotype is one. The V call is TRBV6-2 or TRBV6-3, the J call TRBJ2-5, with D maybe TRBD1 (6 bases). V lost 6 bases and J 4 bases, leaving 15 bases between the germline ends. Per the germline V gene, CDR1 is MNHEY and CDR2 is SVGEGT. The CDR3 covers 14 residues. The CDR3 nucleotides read TGTGCCAGCAGCGCTGCAGGGGCGAGAGAGACCCAGTACTTC. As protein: CASSAAGARETQYF.

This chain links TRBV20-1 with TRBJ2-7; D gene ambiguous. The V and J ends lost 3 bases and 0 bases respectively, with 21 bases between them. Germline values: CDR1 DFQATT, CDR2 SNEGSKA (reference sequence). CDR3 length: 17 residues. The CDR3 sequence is CSASSLSTGPTSYEQYF. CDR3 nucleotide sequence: TGCAGTGCTAGCTCCCTTTCCACCGGGCCAACCTCCTACGAGCAGTACTTC.

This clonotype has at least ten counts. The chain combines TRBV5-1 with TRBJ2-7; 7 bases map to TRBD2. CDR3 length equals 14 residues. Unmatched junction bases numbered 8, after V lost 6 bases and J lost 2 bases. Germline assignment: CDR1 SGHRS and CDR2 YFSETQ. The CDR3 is CASTKSSGPYEQYF. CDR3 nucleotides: TGCGCCAGCACCAAATCTAGCGGTCCCTACGAGCAGTACTTC.

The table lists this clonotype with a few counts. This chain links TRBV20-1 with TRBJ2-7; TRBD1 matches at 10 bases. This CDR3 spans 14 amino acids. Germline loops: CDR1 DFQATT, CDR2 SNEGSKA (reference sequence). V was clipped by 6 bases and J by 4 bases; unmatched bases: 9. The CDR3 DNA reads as TGCAGTGCCACCTCCCGGACAGGGGGTTACGAGCAGTACTTC. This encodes CSATSRTGGYEQYF.

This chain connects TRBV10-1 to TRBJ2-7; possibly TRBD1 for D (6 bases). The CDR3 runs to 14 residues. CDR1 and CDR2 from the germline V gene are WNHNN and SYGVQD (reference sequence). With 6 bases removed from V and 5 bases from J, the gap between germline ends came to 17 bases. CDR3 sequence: CASSPGTSPHEQYF. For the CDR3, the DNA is TGCGCCAGCAGCCCCGGGACAAGCCCCCACGAGCAGTACTTC.

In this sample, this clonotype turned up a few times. The CDR3 reads CASSYGSSYNSPLHF. The CDR3 region has the DNA TGTGCCAGCAGTTACGGGAGCTCCTATAATTCACCCCTCCACTTT. The genes are TRBV6-2 or TRBV6-3 and TRBJ1-6; the D is unclear. The CDR3 totals 15 residues. With 2 bases removed from V and 0 bases from J, the gap between germline ends came to 5 bases. CDR1 is MNHEY, CDR2 SVGEGT, per germline.

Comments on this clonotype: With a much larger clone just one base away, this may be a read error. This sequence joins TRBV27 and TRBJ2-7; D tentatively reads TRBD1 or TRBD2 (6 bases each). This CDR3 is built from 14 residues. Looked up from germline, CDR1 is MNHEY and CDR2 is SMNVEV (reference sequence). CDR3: CAGSLGGPSYEQYF. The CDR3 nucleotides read TGTGCCGGCAGTTTGGGGGGCCCTAGCTACGAGCAGTACTTC.

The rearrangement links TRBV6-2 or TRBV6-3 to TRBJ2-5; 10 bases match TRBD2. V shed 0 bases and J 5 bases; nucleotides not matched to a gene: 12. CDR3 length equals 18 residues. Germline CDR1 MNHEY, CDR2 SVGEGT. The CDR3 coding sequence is TGTGCCAGCAGTTACTCCCTAGCGGGAGAACGGCCGCCCGAGACCCAGTACTTC. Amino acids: CASSYSLAGERPPETQYF.

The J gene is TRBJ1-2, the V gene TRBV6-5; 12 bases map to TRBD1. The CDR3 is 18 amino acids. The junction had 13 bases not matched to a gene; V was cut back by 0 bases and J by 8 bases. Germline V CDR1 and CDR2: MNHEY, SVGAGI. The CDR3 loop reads CASSYSLQTGQGAVGYTF. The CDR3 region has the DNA TGTGCCAGCAGTTACTCCCTCCAAACGGGACAGGGGGCCGTCGGCTACACCTTC.

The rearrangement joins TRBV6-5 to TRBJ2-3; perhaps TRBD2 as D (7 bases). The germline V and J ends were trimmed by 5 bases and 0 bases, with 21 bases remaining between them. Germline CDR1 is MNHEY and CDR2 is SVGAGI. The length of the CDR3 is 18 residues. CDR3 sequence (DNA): TGTGCCAGCAGTCAAGACAAAGACGGGGGGCCTAGCACAGATACGCAGTATTTT. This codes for CASSQDKDGGPSTDTQYF.

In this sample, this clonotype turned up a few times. CDR3 nucleotides: TGCGCCAGCAGCCAAGCAAGTGGGGGCACCGGGGAGCTGTTTTTT. It specifies CASSQASGGTGELFF. V usage is TRBV4-3 and J usage is TRBJ2-2; D may correspond to TRBD1 or TRBD2 (5 bases each). V lost 1 base and J lost 4, with 10 bases in between. This CDR3 is 15 amino acids long. The germline gives CDR1 LGHNA, CDR2 YSLEER.

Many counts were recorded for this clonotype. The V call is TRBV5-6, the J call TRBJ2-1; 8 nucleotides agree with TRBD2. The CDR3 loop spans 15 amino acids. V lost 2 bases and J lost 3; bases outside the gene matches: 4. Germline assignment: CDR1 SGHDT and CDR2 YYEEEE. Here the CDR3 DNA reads TGTGCCAGCAGCTTCCTAGCGGGCCTCTACAATGAGCAGTTCTTC. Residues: CASSFLAGLYNEQFF.

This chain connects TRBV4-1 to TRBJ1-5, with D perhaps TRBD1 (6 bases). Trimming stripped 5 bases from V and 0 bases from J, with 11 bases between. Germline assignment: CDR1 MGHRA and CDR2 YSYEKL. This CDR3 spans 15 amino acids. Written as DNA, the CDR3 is TGCGCCAGCAGCGGGACAACTTATAGCAATCAGCCCCAGCATTTT. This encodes CASSGTTYSNQPQHF.

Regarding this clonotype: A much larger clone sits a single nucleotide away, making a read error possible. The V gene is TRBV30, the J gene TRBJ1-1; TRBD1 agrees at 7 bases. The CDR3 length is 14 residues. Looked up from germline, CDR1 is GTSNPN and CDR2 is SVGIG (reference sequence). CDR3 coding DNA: TGTGCCTGGAGCCCGGGACAGTCGAACACTGCAGCTTTCTTT. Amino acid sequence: CAWSPGQSNTAAFF.

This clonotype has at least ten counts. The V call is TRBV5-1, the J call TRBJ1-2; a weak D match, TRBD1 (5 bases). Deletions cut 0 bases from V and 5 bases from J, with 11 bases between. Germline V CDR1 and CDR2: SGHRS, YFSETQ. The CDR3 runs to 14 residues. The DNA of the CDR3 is TGCGCCAGCAGCTTGGTAGGGGATATTTATGGCTACACCTTC. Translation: CASSLVGDIYGYTF.

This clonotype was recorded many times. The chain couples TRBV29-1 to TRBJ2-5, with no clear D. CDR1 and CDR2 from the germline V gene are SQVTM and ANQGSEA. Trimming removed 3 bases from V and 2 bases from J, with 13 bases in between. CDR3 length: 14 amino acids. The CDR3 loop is CSVEYRHLQETQYF. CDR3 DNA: TGCAGCGTTGAGTATCGACACCTACAAGAGACCCAGTACTTC.

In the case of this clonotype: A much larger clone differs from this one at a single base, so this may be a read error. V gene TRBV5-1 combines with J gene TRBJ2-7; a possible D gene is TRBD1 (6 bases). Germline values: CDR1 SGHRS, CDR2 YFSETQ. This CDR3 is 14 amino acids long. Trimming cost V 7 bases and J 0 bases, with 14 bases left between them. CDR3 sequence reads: CASGYDRNSYEQYF. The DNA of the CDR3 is TGCGCCAGCGGTTATGACAGGAACTCCTACGAGCAGTACTTC.

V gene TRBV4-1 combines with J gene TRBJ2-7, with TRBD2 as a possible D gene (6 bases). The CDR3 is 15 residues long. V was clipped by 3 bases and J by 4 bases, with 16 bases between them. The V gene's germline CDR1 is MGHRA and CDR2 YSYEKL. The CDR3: CASSQATGGPYEQYF. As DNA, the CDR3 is TGCGCCAGCAGCCAGGCAACAGGAGGGCCGTACGAGCAGTACTTC.

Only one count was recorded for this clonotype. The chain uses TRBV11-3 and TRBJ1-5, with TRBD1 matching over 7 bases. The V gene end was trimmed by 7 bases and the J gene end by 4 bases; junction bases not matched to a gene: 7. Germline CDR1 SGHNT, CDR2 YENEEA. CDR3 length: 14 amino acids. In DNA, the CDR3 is TGTGCCAGCAACAGGAGGACAGGTAATCAGCCCCAGCATTTT. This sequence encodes CASNRRTGNQPQHF.

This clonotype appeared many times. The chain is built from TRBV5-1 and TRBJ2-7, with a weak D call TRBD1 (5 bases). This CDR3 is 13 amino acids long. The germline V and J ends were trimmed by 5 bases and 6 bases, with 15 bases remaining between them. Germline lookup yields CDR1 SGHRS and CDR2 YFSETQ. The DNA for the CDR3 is TGCGCCAGCAGAATAGGGAATAGGGGCGAGCAGTACTTC. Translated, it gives CASRIGNRGEQYF. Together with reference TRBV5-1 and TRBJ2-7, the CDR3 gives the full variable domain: KAGVTQTPRYLIKTRGQQVTLSCSPISGHRSVSWYQQTPGQGLQFLFEYFSETQRNKGNFPGRFSGRQFSNSRSEMNVSTLELGDSALYLCASRIGNRGEQYFGPGTRLTVT.

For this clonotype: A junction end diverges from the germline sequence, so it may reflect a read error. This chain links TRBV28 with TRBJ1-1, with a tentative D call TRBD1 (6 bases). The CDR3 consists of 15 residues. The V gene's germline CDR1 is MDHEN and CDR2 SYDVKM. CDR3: CAISPQGVRNTEAFF. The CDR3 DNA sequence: TGTGCCATCAGTCCACAGGGCGTTAGGAACACTGAAGCTTTCTTT.

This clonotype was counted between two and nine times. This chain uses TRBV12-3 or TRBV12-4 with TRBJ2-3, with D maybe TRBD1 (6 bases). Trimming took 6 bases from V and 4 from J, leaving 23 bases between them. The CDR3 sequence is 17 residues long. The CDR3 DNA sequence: TGTGCCAGCAGAACCGGGACATCGGAAAGTGAGGCAGATACGCAGTATTTT. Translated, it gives CASRTGTSESEADTQYF.

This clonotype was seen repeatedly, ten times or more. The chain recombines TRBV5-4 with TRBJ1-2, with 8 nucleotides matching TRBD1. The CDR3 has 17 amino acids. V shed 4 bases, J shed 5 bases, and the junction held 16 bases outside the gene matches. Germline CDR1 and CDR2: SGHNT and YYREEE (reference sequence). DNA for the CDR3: TGTGCCAGCAGCGTTCAGTGGGACAGGTTCATAACGTATGGCTACACCTTC. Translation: CASSVQWDRFITYGYTF.

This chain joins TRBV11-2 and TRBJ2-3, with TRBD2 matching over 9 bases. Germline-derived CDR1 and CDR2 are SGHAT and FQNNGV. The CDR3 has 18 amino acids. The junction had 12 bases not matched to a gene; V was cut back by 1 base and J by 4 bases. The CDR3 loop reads CASSLVPLGREGADTQYF. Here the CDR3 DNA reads TGTGCCAGCAGCTTAGTACCCCTAGGGCGGGAGGGTGCAGATACGCAGTATTTT.

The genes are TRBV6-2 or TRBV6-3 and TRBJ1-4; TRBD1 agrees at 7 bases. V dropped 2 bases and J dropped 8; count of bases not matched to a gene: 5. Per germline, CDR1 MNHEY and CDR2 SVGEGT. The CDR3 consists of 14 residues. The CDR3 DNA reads TGTGCCAGCAGTTACCAAGGGACAGTGGAAAAACTGTTTTTT. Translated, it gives CASSYQGTVEKLFF.